The 15 T cell receptor beta chains in this list originate from one sample, sequenced in a study of T cell responses to AZD1222 COVID-19 vaccine. Generated by immunoSEQ multiplex PCR, the TCRdb table keeps only in-frame clones and is missing some. The sample holds around 120,000 clones; 93% are singletons and the top ten take around 5.1%. Source: peripheral blood, taken 28 days after the second AZD1222 dose. These receptors were collected from an adult who received the AZD1222 COVID-19 vaccine.

The rearrangement links TRBV27 to TRBJ2-1; D not certain. The CDR3 has 12 residues. Germline CDR1 is MNHEY and CDR2 is SMNVEV (reference sequence). Trimming cost V 0 bases and J 8 bases, with 5 bases left between them. CDR3 nucleotides: TGTGCCAGCAGTTTATCGATGGATGAGCAGTTCTTC. Its translation is CASSLSMDEQFF.

The V and J genes are TRBV7-5 and TRBJ2-7. TRBV7-5 is labeled a pseudogene. The CDR3 has 16 residues. For the CDR3, the DNA is TGTGCCAGCACTCGGTCGTGCTCCGACGGCTCCTACGAGCAGTACTTC. Encoded protein: CASTRSCSDGSYEQYF.

V usage is TRBV7-6 and J usage is TRBJ2-7, with D perhaps assigned TRBD1 or TRBD2 (5 bases each). V shed 0 bases and J shed 0 bases, with 15 bases lying between them. Per germline, CDR1 SGHVS and CDR2 FNYEAQ. This CDR3 has 17 amino acids. The CDR3 here is CASSLAVSAGSSYEQYF. DNA of the CDR3: TGTGCCAGCAGCTTAGCGGTTTCTGCAGGGAGCTCCTACGAGCAGTACTTC. Drawing the rest from reference TRBV7-6 and TRBJ2-7, the complete variable domain is GAGVSQSPRYKVTKRGQDVALRCDPISGHVSLYWYRQALGQGPEFLTYFNYEAQQDKSGLPNDRFSAERPEGSISTLTIQRTEQRDSAMYRCASSLAVSAGSSYEQYFGPGTRLTVT.

The chain joins TRBV5-1 to TRBJ1-1; D call uncertain. Trimming took 2 bases from V and 3 from J, leaving 8 bases between them. The CDR3 runs to 13 residues. CDR1 is SGHRS and CDR2 is YFSETQ in the germline V gene. CDR3 sequence reads: CASSFGRDTEAFF. For the CDR3, the DNA is TGCGCCAGCAGCTTTGGAAGGGACACTGAAGCTTTCTTT. Based on the CDR3 plus reference TRBV5-1 and TRBJ1-1, the full variable domain is KAGVTQTPRYLIKTRGQQVTLSCSPISGHRSVSWYQQTPGQGLQFLFEYFSETQRNKGNFPGRFSGRQFSNSRSEMNVSTLELGDSALYLCASSFGRDTEAFFGQGTRLTVV.

This rearrangement joins TRBV6-6 to TRBJ1-1, with a tentative D call TRBD1 (5 bases). V dropped 6 bases and J dropped 0 bases, with 11 bases sitting between them. The CDR3 is 14 residues long. CDR1 and CDR2 from the germline V gene are MNHNY and SVGAGI (reference sequence). The CDR3 region has the DNA TGTGCCAGCAGCGCAGGGATTGTGAACACTGAAGCTTTCTTT. This gives the protein CASSAGIVNTEAFF.

The chain carries TRBV7-2 and TRBJ2-3; D is ambiguous. Between the trimmed V and J ends, which lost 4 bases and 2 bases, there was a span of 7 bases. CDR1 is SGHTA, CDR2 FQGNSA, per germline. The CDR3 extends over 13 amino acids. Here the CDR3 reads CASSSSITDTQYF. CDR3 nucleotides: TGTGCCAGCAGCTCCAGCATCACAGATACGCAGTATTTT.

This sequence joins TRBV28 and TRBJ2-7; D not certain. This CDR3 has 14 residues. Looked up from germline, CDR1 is MDHEN and CDR2 is SYDVKM. V shed 6 bases and J shed 12 bases, with 24 bases lying between them. In nucleotides, the CDR3 is TGTGCCAGCAGCACGCTGGGGAACCCTACGAGTCCGTACTTC. This codes for CASSTLGNPTSPYF.

This chain connects TRBV9 to TRBJ1-3, with D unclear. Germline V gene lookup returns CDR1 SGDLS and CDR2 YYNGEE. There are 15 residues in the CDR3. Trimming took off 3 bases at V and 3 bases at J, with 13 bases between the two ends. CDR3 in amino acids: CASSAGGGIGNTIYF. The CDR3 DNA follows: TGTGCCAGCAGCGCGGGTGGAGGGATTGGAAACACCATATATTTT.

The chain uses TRBV9 and TRBJ2-2; D call uncertain. CDR3 length: 21 residues. V lost 1 base and J lost 0, with 25 bases in between. Germline V gene sequence: CDR1 SGDLS, CDR2 YYNGEE. The CDR3: CASSVRVVSASSKPNTGELFF. In DNA, the CDR3 is TGTGCCAGCAGCGTAAGAGTCGTGTCGGCTTCGTCAAAACCGAACACCGGGGAGCTGTTTTTT.

A single count supports this clone. This CDR3 is CASDQTGLITEAFF. CDR3 DNA: TGTGCCAGCGACCAGACAGGCTTGATTACTGAAGCTTTCTTT. V is TRBV2 and J is TRBJ1-1, with TRBD1 as a possible D gene (6 bases). The CDR3 covers 14 residues. Germline V gene sequence: CDR1 SNHLY, CDR2 FYNNEI. The V end lost 8 bases, the J end lost 5 bases, and 18 bases lay between the germline ends. The full variable domain, completed using reference TRBV2 and TRBJ1-1, is EPEVTQTPSHQVTQMGQEVILRCVPISNHLYFYWYRQILGQKVEFLVSFYNNEISEKSEIFDDQFSVERPDGSNFTLKIRSTKLEDSAMYFCASDQTGLITEAFFGQGTRLTVV.

The genes are TRBV6-1 and TRBJ2-7; TRBD2 agrees at 12 bases. CDR1 and CDR2 from the germline V gene are MNHNS and SASEGT. V trimming: 2 bases; J trimming: 4 bases; junction bases outside the gene matches: 6. CDR3 length: 16 residues. The CDR3 DNA reads TGTGCCAGCAGTGAACAACTAGCGGGGGGAACGTACGAGCAGTACTTC. Translating it yields CASSEQLAGGTYEQYF.

The V and J genes are TRBV2 and TRBJ2-7; no firm D call. The germline V and J ends were trimmed by 7 bases and 0 bases, with 13 bases remaining between them. CDR1 and CDR2 (germline): SNHLY, FYNNEI. The CDR3 consists of 14 residues. This chain's CDR3 is CASTPQAISYEQYF. Written as DNA, the CDR3 is TGTGCCAGCACCCCGCAGGCCATCTCCTACGAGCAGTACTTC.

The chain employs TRBV29-1 and TRBJ1-4; no firm D call. Germline V gene lookup returns CDR1 SQVTM and CDR2 ANQGSEA. CDR3 length: 12 amino acids. V was pared by 5 bases and J by 6 bases, with 10 bases between. As DNA, the CDR3 is TGCAGCGTTCGGCTGTCTTATGAAAAACTGTTTTTT. It encodes CSVRLSYEKLFF.

The chain joins TRBV2 to TRBJ1-2; TRBD1 aligns across 12 bases. After removal of 6 bases from V and 4 bases from J, the junction contained 3 bases not matched to a gene. The CDR3 runs 14 residues. Germline-derived CDR1 and CDR2 are SNHLY and FYNNEI. The CDR3 DNA is TGTGCCAGCAGGGTGGGACAGGGGGCCTATGGCTACACCTTC. This translates into CASRVGQGAYGYTF.

The genes are TRBV29-1 and TRBJ1-2; 9 positions agree with TRBD1. V shed 6 bases and J 3 bases; nucleotides not matched to a gene: 11. This CDR3 is 15 amino acids long. Looked up from germline, CDR1 is SQVTM and CDR2 is ANQGSEA. CDR3 loop: CSVALGQGEHYGYTF. The CDR3 DNA is TGCAGCGTAGCCTTGGGACAGGGAGAGCACTATGGCTACACCTTC. Full variable domain (remainder filled in from reference TRBV29-1 and TRBJ1-2): SAVISQKPSRDICQRGTSLTIQCQVDSQVTMMFWYRQQPGQSLTLIATANQGSEATYESGFVIDKFPISRPNLTFSTLTVSNMSPEDSSIYLCSVALGQGEHYGYTFGSGTRLTVV.